The 17 T cell receptor beta chains reported below all come from one sample, sequenced in a study of T cells after posttransplantation cyclophosphamide. The table came from immunoSEQ multiplex PCR; TCRdb's copy has only in-frame clones and leaves some out. The sample counts fewer than 55,000 clones, none seen once; the ten largest own about 2.3%. Sample: PBMCs. The source is a man in his forties in good health, CMV-negative, and a related stem cell transplant donor.

This clone has a count of ten or more. The chain carries TRBV6-8 and TRBJ2-7; 10 bases fit TRBD2. J lost 0 bases, V lost 11 bases, and 4 bases had no gene match. Germline loops: CDR1 MNHGY, CDR2 SAAAGT. CDR3 length: 13 amino acids. CDR3 DNA sequence: TGTGCCTTAGCGGGAGGTAGCTCCTACGAGCAGTACGTC. Encoded protein: CALAGGSSYEQYV.

This clone was picked up many times. The chain has TRBV5-4 and TRBJ2-2, with 10 bases identical to TRBD2. The CDR3 is made up of 16 amino acids. CDR1 is SGHNT and CDR2 is YYREEE in the germline V gene (reference sequence). Germline trimming cut 1 base from V and 7 bases from J; bases unmatched to any gene: 7. The CDR3 DNA reads TGTGCCAGCAGCTTGTGGAGCGGGGGGGCCGTCGGGGAGCTGTTTTTT. This sequence encodes CASSLWSGGAVGELFF.

This clone was picked up many times. This chain's CDR3 is CATAVWGENTEAFF. The DNA for the CDR3 is TGTGCCACCGCCGTCTGGGGAGAAAACACTGAAGCTTTCTTT. This chain uses TRBV6-6 with TRBJ1-1; D is ambiguous. V lost 10 bases, J lost 2 bases, and 17 bases lay in between. This CDR3 is 14 amino acids long. Germline V gene data show CDR1 as MNHNY and CDR2 as SVGAGI (reference sequence).

This clone was detected many times. The V gene is TRBV19, the J gene TRBJ2-1; 13 nucleotides agree with TRBD2. This CDR3 contains 15 residues. V was clipped by 6 bases and J by 9 bases; unmatched bases: 8. Germline lookup yields CDR1 LNHDA and CDR2 SQIVND (reference sequence). Here the CDR3 DNA reads TGTGCCAGTAGCCCACTAGCGGGAGGGCTATCTGAGCAGTTCTTC. Protein sequence: CASSPLAGGLSEQFF.

This clone was recorded at least ten times. This rearrangement joins TRBV5-1 to TRBJ1-5, with D hard to call. Germline CDR1 is SGHRS and CDR2 is YFSETQ. The CDR3 contains 16 residues. V was pared by 0 bases and J by 4 bases, with 14 bases between. CDR3 region: CASSLVAPRGNQPQHF. The CDR3, as DNA: TGCGCCAGCAGCTTGGTGGCACCTCGGGGTAATCAGCCCCAGCATTTT.

This chain connects TRBV27 to TRBJ2-5, with D possibly being TRBD2 (5 bases). The CDR3 is 14 amino acids. The V and J ends lost 3 bases and 5 bases respectively, with 13 bases between them. The germline CDR1 and CDR2 sequences are MNHEY and SMNVEV (reference sequence). CDR3 DNA sequence: TGTGCCAGCAGTTTGGAGGCGTCTTTTGAGACCCAGTACTTC. Its translation: CASSLEASFETQYF.

There are a few counts of this clone. The V and J genes are TRBV18 and TRBJ2-7; the D gene is possibly TRBD1 (6 bases). The CDR3 length is 14 residues. Trimming left V 3 bases short and J 3 bases short, with 12 bases between. In germline, CDR1 is KGHSH, CDR2 LQKENI. The DNA of the CDR3 is TGTGCCAGCTCACCTTACACGGACAGCTACGAGCAGTACGTC. Amino acid sequence: CASSPYTDSYEQYV.

This clone was picked up many times. This rearrangement joins TRBV5-5 to TRBJ2-1; TRBD2 matches at 9 bases. This CDR3 spans 19 amino acids. In germline, CDR1 is SGHKS, CDR2 YYEKEE (reference sequence). After removal of 4 bases from V and 2 bases from J, the junction contained 16 bases not matched to a gene. The CDR3 sequence: CASSPPLLLTSGTYNEQFF. The CDR3 DNA reads as TGTGCCAGCAGCCCTCCTCTCCTCTTGACTAGCGGAACCTACAATGAGCAGTTCTTC.

The table lists this clone with many counts. This chain uses TRBV5-6 with TRBJ2-2; D gene uncertain. Germline CDR1 SGHDT, CDR2 YYEEEE. Trimming pared 0 bases from V and 1 base from J, leaving 7 bases between. The CDR3 length is 15 residues. The CDR3 region has the DNA TGTGCCAGCAGCTTGGATAGACTGAACACCGGGGAGCTGTTTTTT. Translating it yields CASSLDRLNTGELFF.

The genes are TRBV6-5 and TRBJ2-1, with D possibly TRBD1 on 6 matching bases. The V end was cut by 4 bases, the J end by 5 bases, with 15 bases between. Per the germline V gene, CDR1 is MNHEY and CDR2 is SVGAGI. The CDR3 covers 15 residues. CDR3 in DNA: TGTGCCAGCAGTTCTTATAGGGGGTCGGACAATGAGCAGTTCTTC. It specifies CASSSYRGSDNEQFF.

This clone was picked up many times. V and J are TRBV2 and TRBJ1-2; D perhaps matches TRBD1 (5 bases). Germline CDR1 SNHLY, CDR2 FYNNEI. V was pared by 10 bases and J by 0 bases, with 12 bases between. This CDR3 is built from 13 residues. CDR3 sequence: CAKKQDTNYGYTF. The CDR3 DNA reads TGTGCCAAAAAACAGGATACTAACTATGGCTACACCTTC.

The chain links TRBV11-2 to TRBJ2-3; D remains unclear. Trimming cost V 1 base and J 4 bases, with 3 bases left between them. Germline CDR1 is SGHAT and CDR2 is FQNNGV. The CDR3 is 12 residues long. This chain's CDR3 is CASSLGADTQYF. In DNA, the CDR3 is TGTGCCAGCAGCTTAGGCGCAGATACGCAGTATTTT.

There are many counts of this clone. J is TRBJ2-7 and V is TRBV2; no clear D gene. Germline CDR1 SNHLY, CDR2 FYNNEI. The CDR3 loop spans 13 amino acids. V shed 7 bases and J shed 0 bases, with 10 bases lying between them. The CDR3 loop reads CASKDHSSYEQYV. CDR3 DNA sequence: TGTGCCAGCAAAGATCACAGCTCCTACGAGCAGTACGTC.

Many counts were recorded for this clone. This chain joins TRBV19 and TRBJ1-1, with 9 bases lining up with TRBD1. CDR1 and CDR2 (germline): LNHDA, SQIVND (reference sequence). V dropped 8 bases and J dropped 3; count of bases not matched to a gene: 22. The CDR3 consists of 19 residues. The CDR3 sequence: CASQGPKGQGYYWYTEAFF. CDR3 coding DNA: TGTGCCAGTCAAGGCCCTAAGGGACAGGGATATTATTGGTACACTGAAGCTTTCTTT.

This clone was seen ten or more times. This rearrangement joins TRBV9 to TRBJ2-3; 12 bases are a match to TRBD2. The germline V gene has CDR1 SGDLS and CDR2 YYNGEE. This CDR3 has 17 amino acids. V lost 0 bases to trimming and J lost 2 bases; unmatched junction nucleotides: 4. CDR3 region: CASSVVPSGGDTDTQYF. Here the CDR3 DNA reads TGTGCCAGCAGCGTAGTTCCTAGCGGGGGGGACACAGATACGCAGTATTTT.

The table lists this clone with many counts. The CDR3 DNA reads TGTGCCAGCAGCCCCCTTTTGACTAGCGGGAGTAATGAGCAGTTCTTC. It is translated as CASSPLLTSGSNEQFF. The chain recombines TRBV7-2 with TRBJ2-1; TRBD2 matches 12 bases. The CDR3 is 16 residues long. CDR1 and CDR2 from the germline V gene are SGHTA and FQGNSA. The J segment lost 7 bases and the V segment lost 5 bases, leaving 9 bases of the junction unmatched. Drawing the rest from reference TRBV7-2 and TRBJ2-1, the complete variable domain is GAGVSQSPSNKVTEKGKDVELRCDPISGHTALYWYRQSLGQGLEFLIYFQGNSAPDKSGLPSDRFSAERTGGSVSTLTIQRTQQEDSAVYLCASSPLLTSGSNEQFFGPGTRLTVL.

This clone has at least ten counts. The genes are TRBV18 and TRBJ1-2; 12 nucleotides agree with TRBD1. J lost 0 bases, V lost 0 bases, and 8 bases had no gene match. The CDR3 consists of 19 residues. The germline CDR1 and CDR2 sequences are KGHSH and LQKENI. CDR3 amino acids: CASSPPLPGQGASNYGYTF. CDR3 DNA sequence: TGTGCCAGCTCACCACCGCTTCCGGGACAGGGGGCGTCTAACTATGGCTACACCTTC.